A single sample is the source of the 30 T cell receptor beta chains below, sequenced in a study of cytomegalovirus exposure and HLA in healthy donors. Both 60 Vbeta primers and 13 Jbeta primers went into the PCR. Generated by immunoSEQ multiplex PCR, the TCRdb table keeps only in-frame clones and is missing some. The sample holds around 190,000 clones; about 77% are singletons and the top ten take roughly 3%. Material for sequencing was PBMCs. Every receptor here comes from a woman aged 25 to 39 in good health and CMV-seronegative.

The J gene is TRBJ2-7, the V gene TRBV7-9; perhaps TRBD1 as D (5 bases). Germline V gene lookup returns CDR1 SEHNR and CDR2 FQNEAQ (reference sequence). Trimming shortened V by 4 bases and J by 3 bases, and 28 bases separated the two germline ends. CDR3 length: 19 residues. The CDR3 DNA follows: TGTGCCAGCAGCTCTCCTACCAGGGATTTTTCCGGTTCCTTCTACGAGCAGTACTTC. Translation gives CASSSPTRDFSGSFYEQYF.

The chain recombines TRBV4-1 with TRBJ2-7; D ambiguous. The CDR3 is made up of 16 amino acids. V gave up 1 base and J gave up 0 bases, with 13 bases separating them. Germline values: CDR1 MGHRA, CDR2 YSYEKL. CDR3 sequence reads: CASSQGVNTLSYEQYF. DNA for the CDR3: TGCGCCAGCAGCCAAGGAGTAAATACCCTCTCCTACGAGCAGTACTTC.

V and J are TRBV7-2 and TRBJ2-7; 8 positions agree with TRBD2. CDR1 SGHTA and CDR2 FQGNSA come from the germline V gene. V gave up 5 bases and J gave up 0 bases; unmatched junction bases: 6. There are 15 residues in the CDR3. The CDR3 nucleotides read TGTGCCAGCAGCGGTCGTACTAGCGGCTCCTACGAGCAGTACTTC. Residues: CASSGRTSGSYEQYF.

This clone turned up a few times. V is TRBV6-6 and J is TRBJ1-5; TRBD1 matches at 7 bases. Germline CDR1 MNHNY, CDR2 SVGAGI (reference sequence). V trimming: 7 bases; J trimming: 0 bases; junction bases outside the gene matches: 3. This CDR3 has 14 amino acids. CDR3 in DNA: TGTGCCAGCATCCGGGACAGTAGCAATCAGCCCCAGCATTTT. Translation: CASIRDSSNQPQHF.

V and J are TRBV27 and TRBJ2-2; 11 bases match TRBD2. The CDR3 runs to 16 residues. Germline values: CDR1 MNHEY, CDR2 SMNVEV (reference sequence). The J segment lost 6 bases and the V segment lost 2 bases, leaving 5 bases of the junction unmatched. CDR3 DNA: TGTGCCAGCAGTTTAGCGGCTAGCGGGAGGTCCGGGGAGCTGTTTTTT. It is translated as CASSLAASGRSGELFF.

This clone appeared a single time. The chain carries TRBV9 and TRBJ1-2, with 12 positions matching TRBD1. V was clipped by 3 bases and J by 7 bases; unmatched bases: 4. CDR1 is SGDLS and CDR2 is YYNGEE in the germline V gene. The CDR3 is 14 amino acids. The CDR3 nucleotides read TGTGCCAGCAGCGGGGGACAGGGGGCTACTGGCTACACCTTC. Encoded protein: CASSGGQGATGYTF.

The rearrangement joins TRBV9 to TRBJ2-7; 9 nucleotides match TRBD1. The CDR3 consists of 15 residues. V lost 5 bases, J lost 0 bases, and 6 bases stayed unmatched. Germline V CDR1 and CDR2: SGDLS, YYNGEE. The DNA for the CDR3 is TGTGCCAGCAGTAGACAGGGGGGAAGCTCCTACGAGCAGTACTTC. Amino acids: CASSRQGGSSYEQYF.

This clone was observed once. This chain links TRBV27 with TRBJ2-3; 13 bases are a match to TRBD2. Germline V gene sequence: CDR1 MNHEY, CDR2 SMNVEV (reference sequence). The V segment lost 6 bases and the J segment 1 base; nucleotides outside the gene matches: 13. The CDR3 loop spans 19 amino acids. The CDR3 DNA is TGTGCCAGCAGGGCCGGACTAGCGGGGGTCCCCGGGGGCACAGATACGCAGTATTTT. Translation gives CASRAGLAGVPGGTDTQYF.

This chain joins TRBV27 and TRBJ2-1; 10 positions agree with TRBD2. Germline CDR1 reads MNHEY; CDR2 reads SMNVEV (reference sequence). CDR3 size: 13 residues. J lost 11 bases, V lost 5 bases, and 6 bases had no gene match. CDR3 loop: CASSNERGGQQFF. The CDR3 nucleotides are TGTGCCAGCAGTAACGAGCGGGGGGGACAGCAGTTCTTC.

This clone was detected only a few times. The chain joins TRBV29-1 to TRBJ1-1; a weak D match, TRBD1 (5 bases). The V gene lost 4 bases and the J gene lost 1 base, with 10 bases spanning the gap. Germline CDR1 is SQVTM and CDR2 is ANQGSEA. The length of the CDR3 is 13 residues. Here the CDR3 DNA reads TGCAGCGTTGGTGGGGCGGAGAACACTGAAGCTTTCTTT. Translating it yields CSVGGAENTEAFF.

This chain connects TRBV6-1 to TRBJ2-3, with D perhaps matching TRBD1 (5 bases). CDR3 length: 15 residues. Trimming removed 3 bases from V and 1 base from J, with 11 bases in between. The germline V gene encodes CDR1 MNHNS and CDR2 SASEGT. CDR3 amino acids: CASSDWGFGTDTQYF. In DNA form, the CDR3 reads TGTGCCAGCAGTGATTGGGGCTTCGGCACAGATACGCAGTATTTT.

The J gene is TRBJ1-2, the V gene TRBV12-5; 7 bases match TRBD1. With V trimmed by 6 bases and J by 5 bases, 6 bases remained unmatched. This CDR3 region has 13 residues. Germline CDR1 and CDR2: LGHNT and FRNRAP. The CDR3 reads CASGTGTQYGYTF. CDR3 in DNA: TGTGCTAGTGGGACAGGGACTCAGTATGGCTACACCTTC.

The rearrangement uses TRBV2 and TRBJ2-7; D remains unclear. The germline gives CDR1 SNHLY, CDR2 FYNNEI. V gave up 6 bases and J gave up 4 bases, with 13 bases separating them. This CDR3 contains 13 residues. The CDR3 region is CASRRGQRYEQYF. In nucleotides, the CDR3 is TGTGCCAGCAGGAGAGGTCAGCGATACGAGCAGTACTTC. The full variable domain, with the rest looked up from reference TRBV2 and TRBJ2-7, is EPEVTQTPSHQVTQMGQEVILRCVPISNHLYFYWYRQILGQKVEFLVSFYNNEISEKSEIFDDQFSVERPDGSNFTLKIRSTKLEDSAMYFCASRRGQRYEQYFGPGTRLTVT.

This chain connects TRBV29-1 to TRBJ1-2; D is ambiguous. Germline lookup yields CDR1 SQVTM and CDR2 ANQGSEA. This CDR3 is 12 amino acids long. V lost 6 bases, J lost 7 bases, and 15 bases lay in between. The CDR3 DNA follows: TGCAGCGTCCTGGCTGTTTCGGGTGGCTACACCTTC. Its protein is CSVLAVSGGYTF.

The chain combines TRBV4-1 with TRBJ1-3; D call uncertain. CDR1 and CDR2 from the germline V gene are MGHRA and YSYEKL. V gave up 0 bases and J gave up 0 bases, with 9 bases separating them. The CDR3 spans 16 residues. The CDR3 region has the DNA TGCGCCAGCAGCCAAGAACGAGGGTACTCTGGAAACACCATATATTTT. As protein: CASSQERGYSGNTIYF.

The CDR3 sequence is CASSLVSGGRETQYF. The CDR3 DNA sequence: TGCGCCAGCAGCTTGGTTAGCGGGGGTAGGGAGACCCAGTACTTC. This sequence joins TRBV5-1 and TRBJ2-5; 9 bases are a match to TRBD2. This CDR3 has 15 amino acids. Germline lookup yields CDR1 SGHRS and CDR2 YFSETQ. Trimming took 0 bases from V and 5 from J; bases not matched to a gene: 5.

This chain uses TRBV7-9 with TRBJ1-4; 7 nucleotides agree with TRBD1. The CDR3 length is 15 residues. Germline V lookup: CDR1 SEHNR, CDR2 FQNEAQ (reference sequence). J was trimmed by 8 bases and V by 0 bases; bases with no gene match: 6. Here the CDR3 reads CASSLAWTGYEKLFF. CDR3 DNA sequence: TGTGCCAGCAGCTTAGCGTGGACAGGTTACGAAAAACTGTTTTTT.

The gene calls are TRBV30 and TRBJ1-2; perhaps TRBD1 as D (5 bases). Germline values: CDR1 GTSNPN, CDR2 SVGIG (reference sequence). There are 12 residues in the CDR3. V was cut by 3 bases and J by 7 bases, with 12 bases left in between. Here the CDR3 DNA reads TGTGCCTGGAGCCCGGGACTTTCTGGCTACACCTTC. Protein product: CAWSPGLSGYTF.

The V gene is TRBV4-1, the J gene TRBJ1-2, with D hard to call. The CDR3 runs to 13 residues. V lost 7 bases and J 7 bases, leaving 16 bases between the germline ends. The germline V gene encodes CDR1 MGHRA and CDR2 YSYEKL. CDR3 DNA sequence: TGCGCCAGCACCCTTTACGGCCGCGGTGGCTACACCTTC. Translation: CASTLYGRGGYTF.

The rearrangement joins TRBV7-7 to TRBJ2-3, with 7 bases fitting TRBD1. The germline V gene has CDR1 SSHAT and CDR2 FNYEAQ (reference sequence). Germline trimming cut 5 bases from V and 2 bases from J; bases unmatched to any gene: 7. CDR3 size: 15 residues. The DNA of the CDR3 is TGTGCCAGCAGCGAATACAGGGGATCCACAGATACGCAGTATTTT. Protein product: CASSEYRGSTDTQYF. Full variable domain (missing parts from reference TRBV7-7 and TRBJ2-3): GAGVSQSPRYKVTKRGQDVTLRCDPISSHATLYWYQQALGQGPEFLTYFNYEAQPDKSGLPSDRFSAERPEGSISTLTIQRTEQRDSAMYRCASSEYRGSTDTQYFGPGTRLTVL.

This chain uses TRBV11-2 with TRBJ1-4; unclear D gene. Germline V lookup: CDR1 SGHAT, CDR2 FQNNGV. V lost 4 bases to trimming and J lost 14 bases, with 17 bases between them. The CDR3 is made up of 13 amino acids. This chain's CDR3 is CASSSQSTGSLFF. The CDR3 nucleotides are TGTGCCAGCAGCTCCCAATCGACTGGGAGCCTGTTTTTT.

This clone showed up just a few times. The chain recombines TRBV30 with TRBJ2-3, with no clear D. Looked up from germline, CDR1 is GTSNPN and CDR2 is SVGIG (reference sequence). The length of the CDR3 is 13 residues. Trimming took 0 bases from V and 4 from J, leaving 8 bases between them. The CDR3 bases are TGTGCCTGGAGTGTACTCGGGTCAGATACGCAGTATTTT. It translates to CAWSVLGSDTQYF.

A few counts support this clone. The V and J genes are TRBV6-5 and TRBJ2-1; maybe TRBD1 (5 bases). In germline, CDR1 is MNHEY, CDR2 SVGAGI. The CDR3 is made up of 16 amino acids. V was pared by 4 bases and J by 0 bases, with 13 bases between. CDR3 bases: TGTGCCAGCAGTTGGGGCTATCTCAGCTCCTACAATGAGCAGTTCTTC. Its protein product is CASSWGYLSSYNEQFF.

This sequence joins TRBV27 and TRBJ2-7; D is possibly TRBD1 (6 bases). The germline V and J ends were trimmed by 0 bases and 5 bases, with 11 bases remaining between them. Germline CDR1 reads MNHEY; CDR2 reads SMNVEV (reference sequence). The CDR3 is 14 amino acids. The CDR3 region is CASSLSGAGDEQYF. The DNA of the CDR3 is TGTGCCAGCAGTTTATCTGGGGCAGGGGACGAGCAGTACTTC.

This chain uses TRBV5-1 with TRBJ2-7, with D maybe TRBD1 (5 bases). The germline CDR1 and CDR2 sequences are SGHRS and YFSETQ. V lost 3 bases, J lost 0 bases, and 7 bases lay in between. The CDR3 runs 13 residues. CDR3 residues: CASSSTVSYEQYF. The DNA for the CDR3 is TGCGCCAGCAGCTCGACAGTCTCCTACGAGCAGTACTTC.

This clone was found a few times. The V and J genes are TRBV2 and TRBJ1-4; D remains unclear. The CDR3 runs 15 residues. V was pared by 4 bases and J by 0 bases, with 9 bases between. Germline V gives CDR1 SNHLY, CDR2 FYNNEI. CDR3 loop: CASSVTGATNEKLFF. CDR3 coding DNA: TGTGCCAGCAGTGTGACGGGTGCAACTAATGAAAAACTGTTTTTT.

The gene calls are TRBV9 and TRBJ1-1; D perhaps matches TRBD1 (5 bases). Germline V gene data show CDR1 as SGDLS and CDR2 as YYNGEE. This CDR3 has 13 amino acids. V lost 0 bases and J 8 bases, leaving 11 bases between the germline ends. The CDR3 coding sequence is TGTGCCAGCAGCGTAGAGAGGCAGGGAGAAGCTTTCTTT. This sequence encodes CASSVERQGEAFF.

The V call is TRBV4-1, the J call TRBJ2-1; 8 bases are a match to TRBD2. Germline CDR1 reads MGHRA; CDR2 reads YSYEKL. Unmatched junction bases numbered 0, after V lost 1 base and J lost 4 bases. This CDR3 spans 14 amino acids. The CDR3 sequence: CASSQGLAYNEQFF. CDR3 nucleotides: TGCGCCAGCAGCCAAGGACTAGCGTACAATGAGCAGTTCTTC.

The J gene is TRBJ2-1, the V gene TRBV29-1; TRBD2 is a possible D gene (6 bases). Germline-derived CDR1 and CDR2 are SQVTM and ANQGSEA. V lost 6 bases to trimming and J lost 1 base, with 16 bases between them. The CDR3 contains 15 residues. The CDR3 spells CSVPRLVESYNEQFF. The CDR3 DNA reads as TGCAGCGTCCCCCGACTAGTTGAGTCCTACAATGAGCAGTTCTTC.

This clone has only one observation. This sequence joins TRBV5-4 and TRBJ2-7, with a weak D call TRBD1 (5 bases). Between the trimmed V and J ends, which lost 0 bases and 6 bases, there was a span of 10 bases. This CDR3 spans 13 amino acids. Germline values: CDR1 SGHNT, CDR2 YYREEE (reference sequence). CDR3 sequence: CASSLGGKREQYF. CDR3 sequence (DNA): TGTGCCAGCAGCTTGGGGGGCAAACGCGAGCAGTACTTC.